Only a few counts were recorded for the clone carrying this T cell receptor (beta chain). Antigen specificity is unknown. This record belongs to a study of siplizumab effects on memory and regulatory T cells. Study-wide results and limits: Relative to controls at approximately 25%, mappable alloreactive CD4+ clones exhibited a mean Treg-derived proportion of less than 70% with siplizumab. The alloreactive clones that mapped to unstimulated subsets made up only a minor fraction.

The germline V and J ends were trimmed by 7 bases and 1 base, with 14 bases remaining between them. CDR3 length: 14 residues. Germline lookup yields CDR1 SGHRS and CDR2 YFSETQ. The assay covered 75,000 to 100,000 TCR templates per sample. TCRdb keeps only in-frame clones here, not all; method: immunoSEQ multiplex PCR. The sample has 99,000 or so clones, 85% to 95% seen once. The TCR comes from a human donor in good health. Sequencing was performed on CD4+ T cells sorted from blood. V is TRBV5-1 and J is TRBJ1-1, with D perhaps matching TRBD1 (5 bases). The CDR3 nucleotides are TGCGCCAGCCGAACCCAGGGATCGAACACTGAAGCTTTCTTT. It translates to CASRTQGSNTEAFF.